The 2 T cell receptor beta chains presented below share a single source sample, sequenced in a study of human T cells and chemical hapten exposure. TCRdb re-called the RACE reads through MiXCR, storing one row per CDR3 protein. The table has 87,000 or so distinct CDR3 sequences, roughly 9.1% seen once. The time point denotes: pre-sensitization, week 0. Treatment described: therapeutic diphenylcyclopropenone sensitization with weekly scalp DPC. The sample consisted of whole blood, taken in connection with sensitization to the hapten diphenylcyclopropenone (DPC). These TCRs come from a woman in her thirties or forties with alopecia areata. Some clones in this sample may be carry-over from other donors' samples.

This clonotype was seen repeatedly, ten times or more. The rearrangement links TRBV27 to TRBJ1-1, with TRBD1 matching over 8 bases. V shed 0 bases and J 0 bases; nucleotides not matched to a gene: 12. The CDR3 has 19 residues. CDR1 and CDR2 (germline): MNHEY, SMNVEV (reference sequence). The CDR3 reads CASSLSYLGTGSLNTEAFF. CDR3 DNA: TGTGCCAGCAGTTTATCGTATTTGGGGACAGGATCCTTGAACACTGAAGCTTTCTTT.

This clonotype was recorded a few times. V and J are TRBV4-2 and TRBJ2-1; tentatively, D is TRBD2 (7 bases). The germline V gene has CDR1 LGHNA and CDR2 YNFKEQ. The CDR3 covers 17 residues. V gave up 4 bases and J gave up 4 bases, with 20 bases separating them. The CDR3 protein is CASSPTSGGGGYNEQFF. CDR3 in DNA: TGTGCCAGCAGCCCCACCTCTGGCGGGGGCGGGTACAATGAGCAGTTCTTC.